A selection of T cell receptor beta chains follows, all from one sample in a study of OX40 agonist ivuxolimab in advanced cancers. Assay: immunoSEQ multiplex PCR; the TCRdb copy retains only in-frame clones and omits some. Of fewer than 50,000 clones in the sample, 92% were seen once. Sample: CD4+ or CD8+ T cells sorted from blood, taken in a trial of the OX40 agonist ivuxolimab. The receptors shown here come from an adult with an advanced solid tumor such as melanoma, head and neck, liver or kidney cancer. The CDR3 runs from the conserved cysteine through the conserved F or W. The order of the fields is V gene, clone size, D gene, J gene, CDR3 protein, CDR3 DNA. The D gene is left open where the match is weak. Size is stated for part of the rows, as once, few or many counts, or as a class when the clone is expanded.

TRBV6-5	NA	NA	TRBJ1-4	CASSSRWEGNEKLFF	TGTGCCAGCAGCAGCCGGTGGGAGGGTAATGAAAAACTGTTTTTT
TRBV28	NA	NA	TRBJ1-2	CASSPIAGDYGYTF	TGTGCCAGCAGTCCCATTGCCGGCGACTATGGCTACACCTTC
TRBV15	few	NA	TRBJ2-1	CATSRDRAGNNEQFF	TGTGCCACCAGCAGAGATCGAGCAGGGAACAATGAGCAGTTCTTC
TRBV6-1	few	TRBD1	TRBJ1-4	CASSGAGTGVEKLFF	TGTGCCAGCAGCGGCGCCGGGACAGGGGTTGAAAAACTGTTTTTT
TRBV19	NA	NA	TRBJ2-3	CASSYQGDTQYF	TGTGCCAGTAGTTACCAGGGAGATACGCAGTATTTT
TRBV6-1	NA	NA	TRBJ1-1	CASRWSEAFF	TGTGCCAGCAGATGGAGTGAAGCTTTCTTT
TRBV7-8	NA	NA	TRBJ2-2	CASTLGGTGELFF	TGTGCCAGCACCCTAGGAGGGACCGGGGAGCTGTTTTTT
TRBV11-2	NA	TRBD2	TRBJ2-1	CASSLATSGNEQFF	TGTGCCAGCAGCTTAGCGACTAGCGGCAATGAGCAGTTCTTC
TRBV28	NA	TRBD2	TRBJ2-7	CASRSLAGGPYEQYF	TGTGCCAGCAGGTCCTTAGCGGGAGGGCCTTACGAGCAGTACTTC
TRBV5-6	NA	TRBD2	TRBJ2-1	CASSLEGGSSYNEQFF	TGTGCCAGCTCCCTAGAGGGCGGGAGCTCCTACAATGAGCAGTTCTTC
TRBV18	NA	TRBD2	TRBJ2-2	CASSLGTSANTGELFF	TGTGCCAGCTCACTTGGGACTAGCGCGAACACCGGGGAGCTGTTTTTT
TRBV4-1	NA	TRBD1	TRBJ1-2	CASSQEGQGRMFGYTF	TGCGCCAGCAGCCAAGAAGGACAGGGAAGGATGTTTGGCTACACCTTC
TRBV19	once	TRBD1	TRBJ1-6	CASRPGQGNSPLHF	TGTGCCAGTCGACCGGGACAGGGGAATTCACCCCTCCACTTT
TRBV4-3	NA	TRBD1	TRBJ2-2	CASSQGTGVGGELFF	TGCGCCAGCAGCCAAGGGACAGGGGTCGGCGGGGAGCTGTTTTTT
TRBV27	NA	NA	TRBJ2-1	CASSLGGSHNEQFF	TGTGCCAGCAGTTTGGGGGGCAGTCACAATGAGCAGTTCTTC
TRBV5-5	NA	NA	TRBJ2-1	CASSLLPINEQFF	TGTGCCAGCAGCTTGTTACCGATCAATGAGCAGTTCTTC
TRBV7-9	NA	TRBD2	TRBJ2-5	CASSFPGLAGEETQYF	TGTGCCAGCAGCTTCCCCGGACTAGCGGGAGAAGAGACCCAGTACTTC
TRBV7-4	NA	NA	TRBJ2-4	CASSLERETGADIQYF	TGTGCCAGCTCCCTTGAGCGGGAAACGGGGGCAGACATTCAGTACTTC
TRBV7-8	NA	NA	TRBJ1-6	CASSLKWGDNSPLHF	TGTGCCAGCAGCTTAAAGTGGGGGGATAATTCACCCCTCCACTTT
TRBV5-5	NA	NA	TRBJ1-1	CASSLVQGRNTEAFF	TGTGCCAGCAGCTTGGTGCAGGGGCGAAACACTGAAGCTTTCTTT
TRBV9	NA	TRBD1	TRBJ1-3	CASSVGKGQAGNLAIYF	TGTGCCAGCAGCGTTGGAAAGGGACAGGCTGGAAATCTCGCCATATATTTT
TRBV4-1	NA	NA	TRBJ1-5	CASSQAVETNQPQHF	TGCGCCAGCAGCCAAGCCGTGGAGACCAATCAGCCCCAGCATTTT
TRBV27	NA	NA	TRBJ2-4	CASSLGRSLKNIQYF	TGTGCCAGCAGTCTTGGACGAAGCCTCAAAAACATTCAGTACTTC
TRBV5-1	NA	TRBD2	TRBJ2-2	CASSLGLAGGPGTGELFF	TGCGCCAGCAGCCTGGGACTAGCGGGAGGGCCCGGCACCGGGGAGCTGTTTTTT
TRBV19	NA	NA	TRBJ2-1	CASSMWDSYNEQFF	TGTGCCAGTAGTATGTGGGACTCGTACAATGAGCAGTTCTTC
TRBV9	NA	NA	TRBJ1-2	CASSVGDGGAHGYTF	TGTGCCAGCAGCGTAGGTGACGGGGGCGCACATGGCTACACCTTC
TRBV11-2	NA	NA	TRBJ1-1	CASSLGVGGTEAFF	TGTGCCAGCAGCCTTGGGGTGGGCGGAACTGAAGCTTTCTTT
TRBV19	NA	NA	TRBJ1-4	CASRNGPGEKLFF	TGTGCCAGTAGGAACGGCCCTGGGGAAAAACTGTTTTTT
TRBV9	NA	NA	TRBJ2-1	CASSVGLHNEQFF	TGTGCCAGCAGCGTAGGTCTCCACAATGAGCAGTTCTTC
TRBV2	once	TRBD2	TRBJ2-1	CASSLVEAGVSNEQFF	TGTGCCAGCAGTTTGGTCGAAGCGGGAGTAAGCAATGAGCAGTTCTTC
TRBV9	NA	TRBD1	TRBJ1-1	CASSVGETGLGAFF	TGTGCCAGCAGCGTAGGGGAGACAGGGCTTGGAGCTTTCTTT
TRBV4-1	once	NA	TRBJ2-6	CASSLQQGFGANVLTF	TGCGCCAGCAGCCTTCAGCAGGGCTTTGGGGCCAACGTCCTGACTTTC
TRBV27	NA	TRBD2	TRBJ2-3	CASSYGTSGTQIRQYF	TGTGCCAGCAGTTATGGGACTAGCGGAACACAGATACGTCAGTATTTT
TRBV19	medium-sized	NA	TRBJ1-1	CASRFGRKAFF	TGTGCCAGTAGGTTTGGGAGGAAAGCTTTCTTT
TRBV2	NA	NA	TRBJ1-3	CASSQGYSGNTIYF	TGTGCCAGCAGTCAGGGCTACTCTGGAAACACCATATATTTT
TRBV14	few	TRBD1	TRBJ2-5	CASSLWTGGFGFLETQYF	TGTGCCAGCAGCCTATGGACAGGGGGATTCGGGTTTCTCGAGACCCAGTACTTC
TRBV6-5	NA	TRBD1	TRBJ1-3	CASTQGTGVGNTIYF	TGTGCCAGCACCCAGGGGACAGGGGTCGGAAACACCATATATTTT
TRBV4-3	NA	TRBD1	TRBJ2-2	CASSYYQGAGTGELFF	TGCGCCAGCAGCTATTATCAGGGGGCAGGGACCGGGGAGCTGTTTTTT
TRBV10-3	NA	NA	TRBJ2-7	CAISESRRVSYEQYF	TGTGCCATCAGTGAGTCGCGACGCGTCTCCTACGAGCAGTACTTC
TRBV28	NA	NA	TRBJ1-2	CASTSWESTYGYTF	TGTGCCAGTACCTCTTGGGAGAGCACCTATGGCTACACCTTC
TRBV6-5	NA	NA	TRBJ2-5	CASSLGPWETQYF	TGTGCCAGCAGTCTAGGGCCCTGGGAGACCCAGTACTTC
TRBV7-6	once	NA	TRBJ2-1	CASSLAENEQFF	TGTGCCAGCAGCTTAGCGGAGAATGAGCAGTTCTTC
TRBV6-1	NA	NA	TRBJ1-2	CASSPNREGYGYTF	TGTGCCAGCAGTCCCAACAGGGAGGGATATGGCTACACCTTC
TRBV4-1	NA	TRBD1	TRBJ2-2	CASRRTGRTGELFF	TGCGCCAGCCGACGGACAGGGCGGACCGGGGAGCTGTTTTTT
TRBV19	NA	TRBD2	TRBJ2-7	CASRLAGGPAHEQYF	TGTGCCAGTAGATTAGCGGGAGGGCCAGCCCACGAGCAGTACTTC
TRBV4-3	NA	NA	TRBJ1-2	CASSQVGGGYGYTF	TGCGCCAGCAGCCAAGTGGGAGGCGGCTATGGCTACACCTTC
TRBV7-6	few	NA	TRBJ1-1	CASSLGAGTDTEAFF	TGTGCCAGCAGCTTAGGAGCAGGGACGGACACTGAAGCTTTCTTT
TRBV27	NA	NA	TRBJ1-2	CASSLSGSYGYTF	TGTGCCAGCAGTTTATCCGGGAGTTATGGCTACACCTTC
TRBV4-1	once	NA	TRBJ1-1	CASSQWGKGMNTEAFF	TGCGCCAGCAGCCAGTGGGGAAAGGGGATGAACACTGAAGCTTTCTTT
TRBV4-1	few	NA	TRBJ2-7	CASSQVLGSSYEQYF	TGCGCCAGCAGCCAAGTGTTGGGAAGCTCCTACGAGCAGTACTTC
TRBV9	NA	TRBD2	TRBJ2-2	CASNSPVGRINTGELFF	TGTGCCAGCAACTCCCCAGTCGGGAGGATAAACACCGGGGAGCTGTTTTTT
TRBV19	NA	NA	TRBJ2-7	CASSMGLIYEQYF	TGTGCCAGTAGTATGGGACTCATCTACGAGCAGTACTTC
TRBV12-5	NA	NA	TRBJ1-2	CASGFETAYGYTF	TGTGCTAGTGGTTTCGAGACAGCCTATGGCTACACCTTC
TRBV5-6	NA	NA	TRBJ1-6	CASSLRRHPLHF	TGTGCCAGCAGCCTGAGGAGGCATCCCCTCCACTTT
TRBV19	NA	NA	TRBJ1-1	CASSTPPGENSEAFF	TGTGCCAGTAGCACACCCCCAGGGGAGAATAGTGAAGCTTTCTTT